This T cell receptor (beta chain) was identified during a study of blood T cells in healthy people across ages. The sample holds a few counts of this clonotype. Deletions cut 6 bases from V and 5 bases from J, with 10 bases between. Germline V gene data show CDR1 as DFQATT and CDR2 as SNEGSKA (reference sequence). The CDR3 loop spans 12 amino acids. The use of a sample-barcoded 5' primer and a J-beta primer mix characterized a second PCR of about 7 to 12 cycles. TCRdb called the 5' RACE reads again in MiXCR, with one record for every CDR3 protein. The table shows more than 900,000 distinct CDR3 sequences, with almost 25% occurring only once. In addition, the sample was reused for a study of T cells of mothers and their children.

This chain uses TRBV20-1 with TRBJ2-2; D remains ambiguous. The sequencing input was blood. The sequence derives from a girl aged 2 to 9 in good health. The CDR3 here is CSADTITGELFF. CDR3 nucleotide sequence: TGCAGTGCCGATACTATTACCGGGGAGCTGTTTTTT.